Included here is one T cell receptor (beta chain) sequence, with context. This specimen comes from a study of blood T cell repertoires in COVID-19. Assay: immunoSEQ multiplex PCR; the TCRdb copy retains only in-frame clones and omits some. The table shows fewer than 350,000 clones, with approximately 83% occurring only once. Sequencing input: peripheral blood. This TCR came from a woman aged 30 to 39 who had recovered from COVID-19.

Here the CDR3 reads CASSEGASGSNEQFF. CDR3 nucleotide sequence: TGTGCCAGCAGTGAAGGGGCTAGCGGGAGTAATGAGCAGTTCTTC. J is TRBJ2-1 and V is TRBV6-4, with TRBD2 identical over 10 bases. V shed 3 bases and J 7 bases; nucleotides not matched to a gene: 6. Germline assignment: CDR1 MRHNA and CDR2 SNTAGT. The CDR3 runs to 15 residues.